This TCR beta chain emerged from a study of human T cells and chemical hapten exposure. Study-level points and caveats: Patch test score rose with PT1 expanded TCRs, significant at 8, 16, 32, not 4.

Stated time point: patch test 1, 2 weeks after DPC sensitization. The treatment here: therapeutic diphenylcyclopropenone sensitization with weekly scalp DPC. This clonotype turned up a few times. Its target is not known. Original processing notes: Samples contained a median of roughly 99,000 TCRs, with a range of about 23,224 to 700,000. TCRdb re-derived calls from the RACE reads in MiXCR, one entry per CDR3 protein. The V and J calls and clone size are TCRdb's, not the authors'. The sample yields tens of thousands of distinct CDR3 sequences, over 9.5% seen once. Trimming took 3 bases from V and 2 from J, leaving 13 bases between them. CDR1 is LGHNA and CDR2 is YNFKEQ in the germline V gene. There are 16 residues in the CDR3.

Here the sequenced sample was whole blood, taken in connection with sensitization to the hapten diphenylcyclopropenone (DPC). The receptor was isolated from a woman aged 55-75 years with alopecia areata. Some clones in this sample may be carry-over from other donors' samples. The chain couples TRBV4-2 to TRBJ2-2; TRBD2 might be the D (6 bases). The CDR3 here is CASSQSAGSNTGELFF. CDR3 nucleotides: TGTGCCAGCAGCCAGTCGGCGGGATCAAACACCGGGGAGCTGTTTTTT.